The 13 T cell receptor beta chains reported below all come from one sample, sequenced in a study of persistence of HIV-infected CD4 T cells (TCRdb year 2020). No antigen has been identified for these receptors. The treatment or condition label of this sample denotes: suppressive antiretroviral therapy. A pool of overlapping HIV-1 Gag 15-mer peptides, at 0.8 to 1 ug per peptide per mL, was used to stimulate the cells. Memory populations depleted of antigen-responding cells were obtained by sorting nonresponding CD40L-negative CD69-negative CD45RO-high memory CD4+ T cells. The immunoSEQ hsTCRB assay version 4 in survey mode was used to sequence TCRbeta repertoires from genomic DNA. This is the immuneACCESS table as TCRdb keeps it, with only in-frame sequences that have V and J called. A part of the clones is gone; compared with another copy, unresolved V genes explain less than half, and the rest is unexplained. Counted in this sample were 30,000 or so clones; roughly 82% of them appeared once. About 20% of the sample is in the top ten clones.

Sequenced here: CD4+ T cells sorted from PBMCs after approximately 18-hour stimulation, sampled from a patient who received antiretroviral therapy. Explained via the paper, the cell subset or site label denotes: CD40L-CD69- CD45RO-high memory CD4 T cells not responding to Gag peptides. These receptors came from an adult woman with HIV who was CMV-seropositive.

CDR3 sequence reads: CASIRPGGVNTEAFF. The CDR3 DNA follows: TGTGCCAGTATTAGGCCAGGCGGGGTGAACACTGAAGCTTTCTTT. The chain carries TRBV19 and TRBJ1-1; D is unresolved. The CDR3 runs 15 residues. V shed 7 bases and J shed 0 bases, with 15 bases lying between them. Looked up from germline, CDR1 is LNHDA and CDR2 is SQIVND (reference sequence).

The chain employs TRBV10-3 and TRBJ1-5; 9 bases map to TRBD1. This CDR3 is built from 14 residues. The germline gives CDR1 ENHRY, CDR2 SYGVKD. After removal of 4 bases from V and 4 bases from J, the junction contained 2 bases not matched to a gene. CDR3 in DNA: TGTGCCATCAGTGGTGGACAGGGGAATCAGCCCCAGCATTTT. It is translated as CAISGGQGNQPQHF.

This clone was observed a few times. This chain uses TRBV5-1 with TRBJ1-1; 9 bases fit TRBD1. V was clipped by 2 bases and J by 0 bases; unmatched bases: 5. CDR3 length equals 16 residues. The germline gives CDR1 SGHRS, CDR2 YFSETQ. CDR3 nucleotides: TGCGCCAGCAGCTTACAGGGGGCACCTATGAACACTGAAGCTTTCTTT. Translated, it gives CASSLQGAPMNTEAFF.

CDR3 coding DNA: TGTGCCAGCAGTGACTCGAGTGTGTCAGGAGGCTACACCTTC. As protein: CASSDSSVSGGYTF. V usage is TRBV6-4 and J usage is TRBJ1-2; no clear D gene. Germline loops: CDR1 MRHNA, CDR2 SNTAGT. V was cut by 0 bases and J by 8 bases, with 13 bases left in between. This CDR3 has 14 amino acids.

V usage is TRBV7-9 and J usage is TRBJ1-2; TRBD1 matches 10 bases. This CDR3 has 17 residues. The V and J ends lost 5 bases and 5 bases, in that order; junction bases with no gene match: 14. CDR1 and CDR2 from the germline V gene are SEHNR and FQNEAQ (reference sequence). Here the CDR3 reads CASSPPFGGQGLYGYTF. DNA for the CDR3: TGTGCCAGCAGCCCCCCCTTTGGGGGACAGGGGCTTTATGGCTACACCTTC.

CDR3 DNA sequence: TGTGCCAGCAGCCCACGGACAGGCGGGAACACCGGGGAGCTGTTTTTT. It encodes CASSPRTGGNTGELFF. The V gene is TRBV11-3, the J gene TRBJ2-2; 7 bases agree with TRBD1. This CDR3 has 16 residues. Germline V gene sequence: CDR1 SGHNT, CDR2 YENEEA. J was trimmed by 1 base and V by 5 bases; bases with no gene match: 7.

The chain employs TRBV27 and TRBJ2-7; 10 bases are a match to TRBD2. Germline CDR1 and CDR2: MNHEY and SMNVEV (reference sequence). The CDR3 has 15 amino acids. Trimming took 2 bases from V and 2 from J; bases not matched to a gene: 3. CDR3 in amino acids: CASSLGLAGAYEQYF. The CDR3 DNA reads TGTGCCAGCAGTTTAGGGCTAGCGGGGGCCTACGAGCAGTACTTC.

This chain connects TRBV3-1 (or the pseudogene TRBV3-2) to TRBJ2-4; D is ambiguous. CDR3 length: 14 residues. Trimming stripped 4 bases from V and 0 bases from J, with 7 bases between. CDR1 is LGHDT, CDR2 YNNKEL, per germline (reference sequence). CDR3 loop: CASSRTLAKNIQYF. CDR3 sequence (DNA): TGTGCCAGCAGCCGCACCCTAGCCAAAAACATTCAGTACTTC.

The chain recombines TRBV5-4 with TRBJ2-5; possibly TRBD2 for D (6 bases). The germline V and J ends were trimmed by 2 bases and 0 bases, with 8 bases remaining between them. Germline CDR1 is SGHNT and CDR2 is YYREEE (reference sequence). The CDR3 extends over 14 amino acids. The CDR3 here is CASSFRRDQETQYF. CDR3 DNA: TGTGCCAGCAGCTTTCGGAGGGACCAAGAGACCCAGTACTTC.

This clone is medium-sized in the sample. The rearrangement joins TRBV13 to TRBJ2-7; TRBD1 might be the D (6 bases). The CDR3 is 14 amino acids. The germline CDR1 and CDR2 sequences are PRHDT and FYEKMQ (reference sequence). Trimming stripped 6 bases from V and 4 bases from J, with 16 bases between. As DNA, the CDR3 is TGTGCCAGCAGTTTACAGGGCCCTCGGTACGAGCAGTACTTC. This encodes CASSLQGPRYEQYF.

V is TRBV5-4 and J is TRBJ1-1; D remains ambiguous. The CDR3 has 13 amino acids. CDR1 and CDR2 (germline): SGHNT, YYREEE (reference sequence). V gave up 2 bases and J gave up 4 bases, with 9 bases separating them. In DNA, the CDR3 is TGTGCCAGCAGCTTATTTGGAGGCACTGAAGCTTTCTTT. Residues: CASSLFGGTEAFF.

CDR3 sequence: CASSFGGSRDEQYF. The CDR3 DNA reads as TGTGCCAGCAGCTTTGGGGGGTCCAGAGACGAGCAGTACTTC. V gene TRBV11-3 combines with J gene TRBJ2-7; a weak D match, TRBD2 (6 bases). In germline, CDR1 is SGHNT, CDR2 YENEEA. CDR3 length: 14 amino acids. V lost 3 bases to trimming and J lost 5 bases, with 14 bases between them.

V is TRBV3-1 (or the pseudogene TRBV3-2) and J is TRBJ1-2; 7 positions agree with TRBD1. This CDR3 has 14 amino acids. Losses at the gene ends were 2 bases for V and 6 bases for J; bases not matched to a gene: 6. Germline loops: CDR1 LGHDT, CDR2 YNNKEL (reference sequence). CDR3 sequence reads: CASSQLQGWDGYTF. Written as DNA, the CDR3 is TGTGCCAGCAGCCAACTACAGGGGTGGGATGGCTACACCTTC.